Reported below is one T cell receptor beta chain. The antigen is unknown. With 2 bases removed from V and 5 bases from J, the gap between germline ends came to 6 bases. From germline, CDR1 is MNHEY and CDR2 SVGAGI. The CDR3 runs to 12 residues. Unique molecular identifiers tagged the TCR beta cDNA libraries. Input of about 0.85 to 10 million T cells yielded a few hundred thousand cDNA molecules. One entry per CDR3 protein, called by TCRdb with MiXCR from the PCR reads. The sample holds 400,000 to 500,000 distinct CDR3 sequences, 35% to 45% seen once. The sample is drawn from a study of post-analysis software for immune sequencing data. Study-wide points: Compared with controls, patients had more of 4 to 6 TRBV segments, including TRBV5-6, TRBV5-1 and TRBV20-1.

The sample taken for sequencing was blood. The chain employs TRBV6-5 and TRBJ1-1; D unresolved. The receptor comes from a girl aged 2 to 9 with multiple sclerosis. The DNA for the CDR3 is TGTGCCAGCAGTTACCTGGGAACTGAAGCTTTCTTT. Protein product: CASSYLGTEAFF.